These 32 T cell receptor beta chains were all obtained from the same sample, sequenced in a study of blood T cells in healthy people across ages. Combining a sample-barcoded 5' primer with a J-beta primer mix, a second PCR ran for 7 to 11 cycles. MiXCR, applied by TCRdb to the 5' RACE reads, yields one record per CDR3 protein. Of hundreds of thousands of distinct CDR3 sequences listed, more than 35% are singletons. Sequenced material: blood. All receptors derive from an elderly man in good health.

This clonotype was observed a handful of times. The V call is TRBV7-3, the J call TRBJ2-3, with 7 nucleotides matching TRBD2. This CDR3 is 14 amino acids long. Germline CDR1 and CDR2: SGHTA and FQGTGA. V shed 5 bases, J shed 10 bases, and the junction held 12 bases outside the gene matches. This CDR3 is CASSAGGKLAPQYF. CDR3 coding DNA: TGTGCCAGCAGCGCCGGGGGGAAGCTGGCTCCGCAGTATTTT. The variable domain in full, with the rest retrieved from reference TRBV7-3 and TRBJ2-3, is GAGVSQTPSNKVTEKGKYVELRCDPISGHTALYWYRQSLGQGPEFLIYFQGTGAADDSGLPNDRFFAVRPEGSVSTLKIQRTERGDSAVYLCASSAGGKLAPQYFGPGTRLTVL.

The CDR3 DNA follows: TGTGCCAGTACCGTCGGCTGGGGGAACAATGAGCAGTTCTTC. It is translated as CASTVGWGNNEQFF. The chain carries TRBV19 and TRBJ2-1; perhaps D is TRBD1 or TRBD2 (5 bases each). The CDR3 sequence is 14 residues long. The germline gives CDR1 LNHDA, CDR2 SQIVND (reference sequence). V was shortened by 7 bases and J by 5 bases, with 15 bases between the two germline ends.

This clonotype was seen a few times. The rearrangement links TRBV7-9 to TRBJ2-7; 8 bases fit TRBD1. CDR3 length: 14 residues. The trim removed 4 bases at V and 1 base at J, leaving 3 bases unmatched. Germline V gives CDR1 SEHNR, CDR2 FQNEAQ (reference sequence). CDR3 region: CASSSGQESYEQYF. In DNA, the CDR3 is TGTGCCAGCAGCTCGGGACAGGAGTCCTACGAGCAGTACTTC.

The genes are TRBV5-1 and TRBJ2-5; a weak D match, TRBD2 (6 bases). The CDR3 loop spans 16 amino acids. In germline, CDR1 is SGHRS, CDR2 YFSETQ. The ends were cut back, 3 bases at V and 0 bases at J, with 15 bases in the middle. The CDR3 sequence: CASSSGTDEYQETQYF. The DNA of the CDR3 is TGCGCCAGCAGCTCCGGGACTGATGAGTACCAAGAGACCCAGTACTTC.

The V gene is TRBV30, the J gene TRBJ1-6, with 8 nucleotides matching TRBD1. This CDR3 has 13 amino acids. With V trimmed by 6 bases and J by 8 bases, 6 bases remained unmatched. Germline V CDR1 and CDR2: GTSNPN, SVGIG (reference sequence). CDR3 loop: CACTGGSDSPLHF. As DNA, the CDR3 is TGTGCCTGCACAGGGGGGTCGGATTCACCCCTCCACTTT.

This clonotype has just a few counts. The chain has TRBV4-3 and TRBJ2-4; TRBD2 agrees at 7 bases. V shed 1 base and J 2 bases; nucleotides not matched to a gene: 11. Germline V gene lookup returns CDR1 LGHNA and CDR2 YSLEER. The CDR3 runs 18 residues. CDR3 DNA: TGCGCCAGCAGCCAAGGGGTAGCGGGCGGAGGGTCCAAAAACATTCAGTACTTC. As protein: CASSQGVAGGGSKNIQYF.

The gene calls are TRBV7-2 and TRBJ1-2; no definite D call. Germline V gives CDR1 SGHTA, CDR2 FQGNSA. V shed 5 bases and J shed 0 bases, with 4 bases lying between them. The CDR3 loop spans 12 amino acids. Written as DNA, the CDR3 is TGTGCCAGCAGCAATACTAACTATGGCTACACCTTC. It translates to CASSNTNYGYTF.

This clonotype showed up just a few times. The genes are TRBV5-1 and TRBJ2-5, with 9 nucleotides matching TRBD1. The CDR3 length is 15 residues. Germline CDR1 reads SGHRS; CDR2 reads YFSETQ. Trimming cost V 0 bases and J 5 bases; bases outside gene matches: 5. The DNA for the CDR3 is TGCGCCAGCAGCTTGGCCGGGACAGGGTTGGAGACCCAGTACTTC. Protein: CASSLAGTGLETQYF. Together with reference TRBV5-1 and TRBJ2-5, the CDR3 gives the full variable domain: KAGVTQTPRYLIKTRGQQVTLSCSPISGHRSVSWYQQTPGQGLQFLFEYFSETQRNKGNFPGRFSGRQFSNSRSEMNVSTLELGDSALYLCASSLAGTGLETQYFGPGTRLLVL.

This clonotype was picked up a small number of times. The V gene is TRBV28, the J gene TRBJ2-1; 8 bases are a match to TRBD1. This CDR3 contains 12 residues. V was clipped by 5 bases and J by 10 bases; unmatched bases: 4. Germline-derived CDR1 and CDR2 are MDHEN and SYDVKM. CDR3 region: CASSERTGEQFF. DNA for the CDR3: TGTGCCAGCAGTGAGAGGACAGGGGAGCAGTTCTTC.

This clonotype has only a few counts. The genes are TRBV6-5 and TRBJ2-1; the match to TRBD2 covers 9 bases. CDR1 MNHEY and CDR2 SVGAGI come from the germline V gene. The CDR3 has 17 residues. The V segment lost 0 bases and the J segment 5 bases; nucleotides outside the gene matches: 8. CDR3 nucleotides: TGTGCCAGCAGTTACTCGTCTAGCGGGACGGATAACAATGAGCAGTTCTTC. This gives the protein CASSYSSSGTDNNEQFF.

The chain is built from TRBV7-9 and TRBJ2-1, with 10 positions matching TRBD1. This CDR3 has 17 residues. The V segment lost 6 bases and the J segment 3 bases; nucleotides outside the gene matches: 11. CDR1 and CDR2 from the germline V gene are SEHNR and FQNEAQ (reference sequence). The CDR3 loop is CASRSPGTGVLYNEQFF. CDR3 coding DNA: TGTGCCAGCAGATCTCCCGGGACAGGGGTACTCTACAATGAGCAGTTCTTC.

This clonotype was detected a few times. V is TRBV29-1 and J is TRBJ2-1, with 10 bases fitting TRBD1. This CDR3 is 14 amino acids long. Germline V gene data show CDR1 as SQVTM and CDR2 as ANQGSEA. V was pared by 8 bases and J by 3 bases, with 7 bases of the junction left unmatched. The CDR3 nucleotides read TGCAGCACAACCCGGGACAGGGGCTACAATGAGCAGTTCTTC. It encodes CSTTRDRGYNEQFF.

This clonotype was seen a handful of times. This chain connects TRBV7-6 to TRBJ1-1, with no clear D. This CDR3 has 12 residues. V lost 4 bases, J lost 7 bases, and 10 bases lay in between. Germline assignment: CDR1 SGHVS and CDR2 FNYEAQ. The CDR3 coding sequence is TGTGCCAGCAGCTCCACCCCTGTTGAAGCTTTCTTT. Protein: CASSSTPVEAFF.

The chain combines TRBV7-2 with TRBJ2-2; a weak D match, TRBD2 (6 bases). The germline V gene encodes CDR1 SGHTA and CDR2 FQGNSA. The V end was cut by 5 bases, the J end by 0 bases, with 16 bases between. The CDR3 has 17 residues. CDR3 loop: CASSGSRGAPNTGELFF. Written as DNA, the CDR3 is TGTGCCAGCAGCGGGTCCCGCGGGGCTCCGAACACCGGGGAGCTGTTTTTT.

The chain uses TRBV7-2 and TRBJ2-1, with 11 bases aligning to TRBD2. Germline lookup yields CDR1 SGHTA and CDR2 FQGNSA. Losses at the gene ends were 5 bases for V and 15 bases for J; bases not matched to a gene: 9. This CDR3 has 13 residues. The CDR3 DNA reads TGTGCCAGCAGCGTTAGCGGGAGGGCCCATTTGTTCTTC. It codes for CASSVSGRAHLFF.

The V call is TRBV30, the J call TRBJ1-2; weak D call: TRBD1 (5 bases). Germline CDR1 and CDR2: GTSNPN and SVGIG (reference sequence). The CDR3 loop spans 13 amino acids. Trimming took 2 bases from V and 4 from J, leaving 11 bases between them. The CDR3 spells CAWSWGRTYGYTF. CDR3 sequence (DNA): TGTGCCTGGAGTTGGGGACGTACCTATGGCTACACCTTC.

The chain links TRBV20-1 to TRBJ2-3; 8 bases align to TRBD2. Germline assignment: CDR1 DFQATT and CDR2 SNEGSKA (reference sequence). This CDR3 has 16 residues. The CDR3 nucleotides are TGCAGCCCTAGGAGGTCGGCGGGAGCGGGGGCAGATACGCAGTATTTT. The encoded protein is CSPRRSAGAGADTQYF.

The rearrangement uses TRBV7-2 and TRBJ1-3; 11 nucleotides align to TRBD1. The CDR3 runs 15 residues. After removal of 3 bases from V and 8 bases from J, the junction contained 6 bases not matched to a gene. Germline lookup yields CDR1 SGHTA and CDR2 FQGNSA. CDR3 protein: CASSLDRGLGDTIYF. The CDR3 bases are TGTGCCAGCAGCTTGGACAGGGGGCTCGGGGACACCATATATTTT.

The V and J genes are TRBV20-1 and TRBJ2-1; 9 bases agree with TRBD2. The germline V gene encodes CDR1 DFQATT and CDR2 SNEGSKA (reference sequence). There are 15 residues in the CDR3. The V and J ends lost 0 bases and 13 bases, in that order; junction bases with no gene match: 13. CDR3 DNA: TGCAGTGCTAGAGATCCAGCGGGAGGAAGTGAGACCCAGTTCTTC. Amino acid sequence: CSARDPAGGSETQFF.

The V and J genes are TRBV7-3 and TRBJ2-3; D not certain. The V end lost 4 bases, the J end lost 4 bases, and 9 bases lay between the germline ends. The CDR3 extends over 13 amino acids. CDR1 is SGHTA and CDR2 is FQGTGA in the germline V gene. In DNA, the CDR3 is TGTGCCAGCAGCTCAACCCACGCAGATACGCAGTATTTT. This gives the protein CASSSTHADTQYF.

This clonotype showed up just a few times. The chain joins TRBV7-6 to TRBJ2-5; unclear D gene. Between the trimmed V and J ends, which lost 5 bases and 5 bases, there was a span of 12 bases. Germline V gene data show CDR1 as SGHVS and CDR2 as FNYEAQ. CDR3 length: 13 amino acids. In DNA, the CDR3 is TGTGCCAGCAGCCGTACAATCTCGGAGACCCAGTACTTC. This codes for CASSRTISETQYF.

Here the CDR3 DNA reads TGTGCCAGCAGTTCAGGGACAGCTTCGGGTTCACCCCTCCACTTT. Translation: CASSSGTASGSPLHF. V gene TRBV27 combines with J gene TRBJ1-6, with 7 bases aligning to TRBD1. Trimming cost V 4 bases and J 9 bases; bases outside gene matches: 9. Germline assignment: CDR1 MNHEY and CDR2 SMNVEV (reference sequence). This CDR3 has 15 residues.

This clonotype was counted many times. This chain joins TRBV29-1 and TRBJ2-1; 7 bases align to TRBD2. The CDR3 length is 12 residues. The ends lost 3 bases at V and 8 bases at J; junction bases unmatched: 4. Germline V gene data show CDR1 as SQVTM and CDR2 as ANQGSEA. CDR3 sequence reads: CSVDTGGDEQFF. The CDR3 DNA sequence: TGCAGCGTTGATACGGGGGGAGATGAGCAGTTCTTC.

This chain joins TRBV6-4 and TRBJ2-7, with D possibly being TRBD2 (5 bases). The CDR3 sequence is 17 residues long. V was clipped by 4 bases and J by 0 bases, with 19 bases between them. Germline V gene data show CDR1 as MRHNA and CDR2 as SNTAGT. CDR3 region: CASSAPAGNPFSYEQYF. In DNA, the CDR3 is TGTGCCAGCAGTGCCCCCGCGGGTAACCCCTTCTCCTACGAGCAGTACTTC.

This clonotype was detected a few times. The chain has TRBV7-2 and TRBJ2-7; maybe TRBD2 (5 bases). This CDR3 has 14 residues. CDR1 and CDR2 from the germline V gene are SGHTA and FQGNSA. Between the trimmed V and J ends, which lost 3 bases and 7 bases, there was a span of 16 bases. CDR3 sequence (DNA): TGTGCCAGCAGCTTGGGGAGAGGTGGAAAGGAGCAGTACTTC. Encoded protein: CASSLGRGGKEQYF.

The chain has TRBV29-1 and TRBJ1-1, with TRBD1 as a possible D gene (5 bases). Per germline, CDR1 SQVTM and CDR2 ANQGSEA. The CDR3 has 12 amino acids. V lost 7 bases and J lost 5, with 14 bases in between. CDR3 in amino acids: CSGIRRGTEAFF. For the CDR3, the DNA is TGCAGCGGAATCCGCCGGGGGACTGAAGCTTTCTTT. The whole variable domain, remainder taken from reference TRBV29-1 and TRBJ1-1, is SAVISQKPSRDICQRGTSLTIQCQVDSQVTMMFWYRQQPGQSLTLIATANQGSEATYESGFVIDKFPISRPNLTFSTLTVSNMSPEDSSIYLCSGIRRGTEAFFGQGTRLTVV.

The gene calls are TRBV9 and TRBJ2-5; D uncertain. There are 15 residues in the CDR3. Per the germline V gene, CDR1 is SGDLS and CDR2 is YYNGEE. The V and J ends lost 0 bases and 11 bases respectively, with 20 bases between them. The CDR3: CASSVESSGHNEQYF. In nucleotides, the CDR3 is TGTGCCAGCAGCGTAGAAAGTAGTGGGCACAATGAGCAGTACTTC.

J is TRBJ2-3 and V is TRBV28; D uncertain. Trimming pared 5 bases from V and 5 bases from J, leaving 11 bases between. CDR1 and CDR2 (germline): MDHEN, SYDVKM. The CDR3 sequence is 13 residues long. CDR3 sequence (DNA): TGTGCCAGCAGTACCTCACAGAAAGATACGCAGTATTTT. Its translation is CASSTSQKDTQYF.

This rearrangement joins TRBV9 to TRBJ2-5, with 8 positions matching TRBD2. J was trimmed by 2 bases and V by 2 bases; bases with no gene match: 11. The CDR3 is 17 residues long. In germline, CDR1 is SGDLS, CDR2 YYNGEE. CDR3 sequence: CASSVSLAGGLQETQYF. CDR3 nucleotide sequence: TGTGCCAGCAGCGTGTCTCTTGCGGGGGGCCTGCAAGAGACCCAGTACTTC.

The genes are TRBV6-6 and TRBJ2-1; no clear D gene. Trimming removed 0 bases from V and 0 bases from J, with 15 bases in between. The CDR3 is 18 amino acids. Germline CDR1 and CDR2: MNHNY and SVGAGI (reference sequence). CDR3 sequence: CASSYSIGRGSSYNEQFF. The CDR3 DNA is TGTGCCAGCAGTTACTCGATTGGACGTGGTAGCTCCTACAATGAGCAGTTCTTC.

The rearrangement uses TRBV12-3 or TRBV12-4 and TRBJ1-4, with D hard to call. The CDR3 is 12 amino acids. Deletions cut 6 bases from V and 2 bases from J, with 4 bases between. The CDR3, as DNA: TGTGCCAGCAGCCAGACTAATGAAAAACTGTTTTTT. Translated: CASSQTNEKLFF.

This clonotype was picked up a small number of times. The chain combines TRBV24-1 with TRBJ2-6, with a possible D match to TRBD2 (6 bases). V lost 11 bases and J 4 bases, leaving 11 bases between the germline ends. Germline assignment: CDR1 KGHDR and CDR2 SFDVKD. The CDR3 spans 13 residues. The CDR3: CAIGTPGANVLTF. The DNA of the CDR3 is TGTGCCATTGGGACTCCCGGGGCCAACGTCCTGACTTTC.